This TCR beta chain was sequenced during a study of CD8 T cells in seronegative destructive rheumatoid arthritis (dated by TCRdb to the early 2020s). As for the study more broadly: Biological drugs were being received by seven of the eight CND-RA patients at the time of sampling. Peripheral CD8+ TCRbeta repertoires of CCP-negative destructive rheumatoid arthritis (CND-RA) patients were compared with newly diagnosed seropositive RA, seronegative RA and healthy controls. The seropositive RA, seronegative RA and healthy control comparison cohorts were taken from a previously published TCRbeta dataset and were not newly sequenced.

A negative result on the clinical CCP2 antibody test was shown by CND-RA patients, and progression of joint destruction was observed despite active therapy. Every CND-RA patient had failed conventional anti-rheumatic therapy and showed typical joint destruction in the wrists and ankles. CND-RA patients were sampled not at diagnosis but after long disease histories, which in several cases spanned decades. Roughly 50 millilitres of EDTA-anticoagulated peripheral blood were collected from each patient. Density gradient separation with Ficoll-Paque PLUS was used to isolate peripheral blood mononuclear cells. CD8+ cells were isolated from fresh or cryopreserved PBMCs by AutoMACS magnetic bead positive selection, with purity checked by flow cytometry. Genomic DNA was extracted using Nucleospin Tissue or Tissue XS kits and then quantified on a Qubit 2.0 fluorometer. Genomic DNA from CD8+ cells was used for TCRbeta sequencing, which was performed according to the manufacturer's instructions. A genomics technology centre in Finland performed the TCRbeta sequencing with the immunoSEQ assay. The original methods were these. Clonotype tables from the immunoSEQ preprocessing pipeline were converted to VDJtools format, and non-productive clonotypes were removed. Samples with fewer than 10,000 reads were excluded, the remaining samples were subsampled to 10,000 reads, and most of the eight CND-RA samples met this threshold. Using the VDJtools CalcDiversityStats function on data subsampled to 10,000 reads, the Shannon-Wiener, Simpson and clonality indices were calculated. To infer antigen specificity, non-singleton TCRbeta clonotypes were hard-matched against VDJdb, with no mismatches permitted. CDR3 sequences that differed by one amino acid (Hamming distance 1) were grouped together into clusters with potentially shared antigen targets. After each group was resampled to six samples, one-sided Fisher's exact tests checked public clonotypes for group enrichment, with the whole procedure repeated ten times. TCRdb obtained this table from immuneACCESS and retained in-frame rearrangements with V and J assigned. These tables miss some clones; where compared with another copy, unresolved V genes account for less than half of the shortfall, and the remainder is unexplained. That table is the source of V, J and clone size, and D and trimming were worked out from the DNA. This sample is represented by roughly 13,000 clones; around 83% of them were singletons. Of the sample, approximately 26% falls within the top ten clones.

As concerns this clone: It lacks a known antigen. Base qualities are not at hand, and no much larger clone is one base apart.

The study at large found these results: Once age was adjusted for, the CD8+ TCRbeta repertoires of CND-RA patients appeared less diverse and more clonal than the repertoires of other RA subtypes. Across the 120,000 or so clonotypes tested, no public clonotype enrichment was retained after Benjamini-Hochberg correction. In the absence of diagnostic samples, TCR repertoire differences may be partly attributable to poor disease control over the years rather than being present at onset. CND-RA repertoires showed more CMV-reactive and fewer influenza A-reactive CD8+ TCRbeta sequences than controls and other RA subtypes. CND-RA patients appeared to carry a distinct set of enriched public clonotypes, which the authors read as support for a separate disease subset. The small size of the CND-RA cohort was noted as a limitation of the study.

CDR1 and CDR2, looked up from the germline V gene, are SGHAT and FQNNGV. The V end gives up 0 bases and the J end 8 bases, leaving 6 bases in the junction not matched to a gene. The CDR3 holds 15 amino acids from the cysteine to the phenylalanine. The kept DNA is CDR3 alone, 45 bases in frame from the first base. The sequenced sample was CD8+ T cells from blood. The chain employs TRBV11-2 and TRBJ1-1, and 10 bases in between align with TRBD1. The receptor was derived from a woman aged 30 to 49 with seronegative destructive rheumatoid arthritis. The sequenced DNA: TGTGCCAGCAGCTTAGAAACCGGGACAGGGGCCGAAGCTTTCTTT. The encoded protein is CASSLETGTGAEAFF.